This T cell receptor (beta chain) was captured by sequencing in a study of blood T cell repertoires in COVID-19. The CDR3 contains 16 residues. Sequenced by immunoSEQ multiplex PCR; TCRdb stores in-frame clones only, minus some. The repertoire includes approximately 91,000 clones, roughly nine tenths of them detected once, and about 5% sits in the top ten. The chain joins TRBV21-1 to TRBJ1-2; the D segment call TRBD1 is taken from the table without a DNA check. TRBV21-1 is given as a pseudogene. This clonotype was sampled from an older man with acute or convalescent COVID-19. The specimen sequenced was peripheral blood. The CDR3 reads CASSMTGRRGIDGYTF. The CDR3 nucleotides read TGTGCCAGCAGCATGACAGGGAGGAGGGGTATAGATGGCTACACCTTC.